Following are 30 T cell receptor beta chains from one sample sequenced in a study of T cell responses to AZD1222 COVID-19 vaccine. The table came from immunoSEQ multiplex PCR; TCRdb's copy has only in-frame clones and leaves some out. The sample carries around 150,000 clones, about nine tenths recorded once. The sequencing used peripheral blood, collected on day 0 of AZD1222 vaccination. All receptors come from an adult in good health.

On this clone itself: At one boundary the junction diverges from the germline segment, which might be a read error. The CDR3 DNA reads TGTGCTAGCAGCTACCGACTAGCGGAGAACACCGGGGAGCTGTTTTTT. This codes for CASSYRLAENTGELFF. This chain links TRBV7-7 with TRBJ2-2; 9 bases fit TRBD2. Germline loops: CDR1 SSHAT, CDR2 FNYEAQ (reference sequence). The CDR3 is 16 residues long.

The chain joins TRBV5-1 to TRBJ1-3, with no clear D. V lost 0 bases to trimming and J lost 1 base, with 8 bases between them. From germline, CDR1 is SGHRS and CDR2 YFSETQ. The CDR3 has 15 amino acids. Here the CDR3 reads CASSLDPQSGNTIYF. The CDR3 coding sequence is TGCGCCAGCAGCTTGGATCCGCAATCTGGAAACACCATATATTTT. The full variable domain, rest sourced from reference TRBV5-1 and TRBJ1-3, is KAGVTQTPRYLIKTRGQQVTLSCSPISGHRSVSWYQQTPGQGLQFLFEYFSETQRNKGNFPGRFSGRQFSNSRSEMNVSTLELGDSALYLCASSLDPQSGNTIYFGEGSWLTVV.

V gene TRBV14 combines with J gene TRBJ1-2; D gene unclear. V was cut by 6 bases and J by 2 bases, with 10 bases left in between. CDR1 is SGHDN and CDR2 is FVKESK in the germline V gene. CDR3 length: 13 amino acids. DNA of the CDR3: TGTGCCAGCAGTAGGCAGACGAACTATGGCTACACCTTC. Translating gives CASSRQTNYGYTF.

This chain connects TRBV27 to TRBJ2-5; D call uncertain. Trimming took off 5 bases at V and 0 bases at J, with 10 bases between the two ends. The germline V gene encodes CDR1 MNHEY and CDR2 SMNVEV (reference sequence). The CDR3 has 14 amino acids. The CDR3 DNA is TGTGCCAGCAGTGTGACAACTAACCAAGAGACCCAGTACTTC. This encodes CASSVTTNQETQYF.

V gene TRBV7-8 combines with J gene TRBJ2-7; 8 bases line up with TRBD1. V was clipped by 3 bases and J by 6 bases; unmatched bases: 16. The CDR3 length is 17 residues. The V gene's germline CDR1 is SGHVS and CDR2 FQNEAQ. DNA for the CDR3: TGTGCCAGCAGCTTTCAGCCCAAGGCCCCCAGGGGGCTCGAGCAGTACTTC. This translates into CASSFQPKAPRGLEQYF.

This chain connects TRBV19 to TRBJ2-7, with a possible D match to TRBD1 (5 bases). The CDR3 has 13 amino acids. Germline V gene data show CDR1 as LNHDA and CDR2 as SQIVND (reference sequence). Trimming stripped 3 bases from V and 3 bases from J, with 9 bases between. CDR3 amino acids: CASSMGPLYEQYF. The CDR3 DNA reads TGTGCCAGTAGTATGGGGCCTCTCTACGAGCAGTACTTC.

The chain employs TRBV12-3 or TRBV12-4 and TRBJ2-7; D call uncertain. The CDR3 length is 12 residues. The ends were cut back, 4 bases at V and 0 bases at J, with 4 bases in the middle. CDR3 loop: CASSSSSYEQYF. The CDR3 DNA sequence: TGTGCCAGCAGTTCCAGCTCCTACGAGCAGTACTTC.

This chain uses TRBV14 with TRBJ1-1, with D maybe TRBD1 (6 bases). Per germline, CDR1 SGHDN and CDR2 FVKESK. The V gene lost 3 bases and the J gene lost 1 base, with 15 bases spanning the gap. CDR3 length: 16 residues. The CDR3 region has the DNA TGTGCCAGCAGCCACGTAGGGGGTGGTGGGAACACTGAAGCTTTCTTT. Residues: CASSHVGGGGNTEAFF.

The V call is TRBV15, the J call TRBJ2-7; 7 nucleotides line up with TRBD2. V gave up 1 base and J gave up 1 base; unmatched junction bases: 1. In germline, CDR1 is LNHNV, CDR2 YYDKDF (reference sequence). This CDR3 comprises 14 residues. The CDR3: CATSRGGLSYEQYF. For the CDR3, the DNA is TGTGCCACCAGCAGAGGGGGACTATCCTACGAGCAGTACTTC.

The chain links TRBV7-2 to TRBJ1-1; D perhaps matches TRBD1 (5 bases). Germline loops: CDR1 SGHTA, CDR2 FQGNSA. V dropped 3 bases and J dropped 2 bases, with 16 bases sitting between them. The CDR3 has 16 amino acids. CDR3 bases: TGTGCCAGCAGCTTTCGAGTGGCAGGGACCAACACTGAAGCTTTCTTT. This gives the protein CASSFRVAGTNTEAFF.

J is TRBJ1-3 and V is TRBV7-9; 10 bases match TRBD1. This CDR3 region has 16 residues. Germline assignment: CDR1 SEHNR and CDR2 FQNEAQ (reference sequence). V lost 5 bases, J lost 4 bases, and 8 bases stayed unmatched. CDR3 sequence: CASSPGQGVGGNTIYF. CDR3 sequence (DNA): TGTGCCAGCAGCCCCGGACAGGGGGTAGGAGGAAACACCATATATTTT.

A single count supports this clone. The V call is TRBV3-1 (or the pseudogene TRBV3-2), the J call TRBJ1-3; no definite D call. Trimming shortened V by 3 bases and J by 4 bases, and 7 bases separated the two germline ends. CDR3 length: 13 amino acids. CDR1 is LGHDT and CDR2 is YNNKEL in the germline V gene (reference sequence). Here the CDR3 reads CASSQISGNTIYF. In DNA form, the CDR3 reads TGTGCCAGCAGCCAGATCTCCGGAAACACCATATATTTT.

This rearrangement joins TRBV28 to TRBJ1-6; the D gene is possibly TRBD1 (5 bases). CDR1 and CDR2 from the germline V gene are MDHEN and SYDVKM. The CDR3 is 16 amino acids. Trimming cost V 6 bases and J 4 bases, with 16 bases left between them. CDR3 region: CASSPLVGPYNSPLHF. CDR3 DNA sequence: TGTGCCAGCAGCCCCCTCGTGGGGCCTTATAATTCACCCCTCCACTTT.

V gene TRBV30 combines with J gene TRBJ1-6; a weak D match, TRBD1 (5 bases). CDR3 length equals 13 residues. V was cut by 6 bases and J by 6 bases, with 12 bases left in between. From germline, CDR1 is GTSNPN and CDR2 SVGIG (reference sequence). The CDR3 region has the DNA TGTGCCTGCGCGGGGGGGGTTAATTCACCCCTCCACTTT. It specifies CACAGGVNSPLHF.

This chain joins TRBV4-1 and TRBJ1-2; 8 nucleotides match TRBD1. This CDR3 is 15 amino acids long. The J segment lost 4 bases and the V segment lost 3 bases, leaving 7 bases of the junction unmatched. The V gene's germline CDR1 is MGHRA and CDR2 YSYEKL. The CDR3: CASSHQGQGGYGYTF. The DNA of the CDR3 is TGCGCCAGCAGCCATCAAGGACAGGGAGGCTATGGCTACACCTTC.

V is TRBV11-3 and J is TRBJ2-1; 7 bases agree with TRBD2. CDR3 length: 14 amino acids. V lost 5 bases, J lost 7 bases, and 8 bases stayed unmatched. Germline CDR1 is SGHNT and CDR2 is YENEEA. CDR3 nucleotide sequence: TGTGCCAGCAGCCACTCGCGGGGAGGGAATGAGCAGTTCTTC. This sequence encodes CASSHSRGGNEQFF.

This chain links TRBV7-9 with TRBJ1-1, with 7 positions matching TRBD1. The CDR3 covers 14 residues. CDR1 SEHNR and CDR2 FQNEAQ come from the germline V gene (reference sequence). V shed 5 bases, J shed 3 bases, and the junction held 6 bases outside the gene matches. The CDR3 loop is CASSTPTGHTEAFF. CDR3 nucleotide sequence: TGTGCCAGCAGCACACCGACAGGGCACACTGAAGCTTTCTTT.

The chain employs TRBV27 and TRBJ1-6, with D unclear. Deletions cut 6 bases from V and 8 bases from J, with 14 bases between. Germline V lookup: CDR1 MNHEY, CDR2 SMNVEV (reference sequence). The CDR3 contains 14 residues. DNA of the CDR3: TGTGCCAGCAGGCCGGGTCGTCAATATTCACCCCTCCACTTT. Translation: CASRPGRQYSPLHF.

The chain is built from TRBV27 and TRBJ2-2, with 7 bases that match TRBD1. This CDR3 spans 17 amino acids. J gave up 2 bases and V 6 bases, and 12 bases lay outside the gene matches. The germline gives CDR1 MNHEY, CDR2 SMNVEV (reference sequence). The CDR3 loop is CASRRDSLAPNTGELFF. The CDR3 nucleotides are TGTGCCAGCAGACGGGACAGCTTGGCCCCCAACACCGGGGAGCTGTTTTTT.

This clone has only one observation. The chain has TRBV4-2 and TRBJ2-3, with 10 bases that match TRBD2. Per germline, CDR1 LGHNA and CDR2 YNFKEQ. J lost 5 bases, V lost 1 base, and 6 bases had no gene match. The CDR3 loop spans 16 amino acids. CDR3 coding DNA: TGTGCCAGCAGCCAAGGCATAGCGGGGGGAATAGATACGCAGTATTTT. Protein sequence: CASSQGIAGGIDTQYF.

V and J are TRBV2 and TRBJ1-6, with 7 bases matching TRBD1. V trimming: 6 bases; J trimming: 5 bases; junction bases outside the gene matches: 7. CDR3 length equals 15 residues. From germline, CDR1 is SNHLY and CDR2 FYNNEI. CDR3 sequence reads: CASSRRQGNNSPLHF. CDR3 DNA sequence: TGTGCCAGCAGCCGTCGACAGGGAAATAATTCACCCCTCCACTTT.

The V gene is TRBV6-1, the J gene TRBJ1-5; 7 bases match TRBD1. CDR1 and CDR2 (germline): MNHNS, SASEGT. V lost 3 bases and J lost 4; bases outside the gene matches: 12. The CDR3 spans 17 residues. In nucleotides, the CDR3 is TGTGCCAGCAGTGATATTTGGAGGGGGCGTATTAATCAGCCCCAGCATTTT. This codes for CASSDIWRGRINQPQHF.

The chain joins TRBV5-1 to TRBJ1-4, with D possibly matching TRBD1 (5 bases). Germline assignment: CDR1 SGHRS and CDR2 YFSETQ. This CDR3 has 14 residues. V was clipped by 7 bases and J by 0 bases, with 10 bases between them. The CDR3 nucleotides are TGCGCCAGCGGTGTGGGGCCAACTAATGAAAAACTGTTTTTT. It yields the protein CASGVGPTNEKLFF.

V usage is TRBV6-2 or TRBV6-3 and J usage is TRBJ2-1; 8 bases are a match to TRBD2. Germline lookup yields CDR1 MNHEY and CDR2 SVGEGT. The V gene end was trimmed by 0 bases and the J gene end by 6 bases; junction bases not matched to a gene: 16. This CDR3 spans 19 amino acids. The CDR3 region has the DNA TGTGCCAGCAGTTACTCGAAAGGGACTAGATCCGGTTTCGGCAATGAGCAGTTCTTC. Residues: CASSYSKGTRSGFGNEQFF.

About this clone itself: Because it lacks the conserved phenylalanine or tryptophan at the end, this CDR3 is likely a read error. The limits of the CDR3 on the DNA are not certain, so only TCRdb's listed CDR3 is given. CDR3 protein: CAWNKFPTDISI. The V and J genes are TRBV30 and TRBJ1-1; the table's D call of TRBD1 was not tested on the DNA. CDR1 is GTSNPN and CDR2 is SVGIG in the germline V gene (reference sequence). With termini counted, the CDR3 has 12 amino acids.

This rearrangement joins TRBV7-9 to TRBJ1-1; perhaps TRBD1 as D (5 bases). The germline gives CDR1 SEHNR, CDR2 FQNEAQ (reference sequence). V shed 4 bases and J shed 1 base, with 10 bases lying between them. CDR3 size: 14 residues. DNA of the CDR3: TGTGCCAGCAGCTCGGGGGTTTGGAACACTGAAGCTTTCTTT. It codes for CASSSGVWNTEAFF.

The genes are TRBV20-1 and TRBJ1-1; tentatively, D is TRBD1 (5 bases). This CDR3 region has 10 residues. Per germline, CDR1 DFQATT and CDR2 SNEGSKA (reference sequence). V shed 4 bases and J shed 8 bases, with 8 bases lying between them. The CDR3 here is CSAMGEEAFF. CDR3 in DNA: TGCAGTGCTATGGGGGAAGAAGCTTTCTTT.

The V call is TRBV5-1, the J call TRBJ2-3; D unclear. The V end was cut by 5 bases, the J end by 4 bases, with 11 bases between. Looked up from germline, CDR1 is SGHRS and CDR2 is YFSETQ. This CDR3 has 13 residues. The CDR3 protein is CASRFSPADTQYF. The CDR3 DNA sequence: TGCGCCAGCAGGTTCTCCCCGGCAGATACGCAGTATTTT.

V gene TRBV11-2 combines with J gene TRBJ1-3; D uncertain. Germline CDR1 is SGHAT and CDR2 is FQNNGV. CDR3 length equals 12 residues. V shed 1 base and J shed 3 bases, with 1 base lying between them. The DNA of the CDR3 is TGTGCCAGCAGCTTAGGTGGAAACACCATATATTTT. Translation gives CASSLGGNTIYF.

This clone was seen more than once but under ten times. The chain has TRBV5-6 and TRBJ2-7, with 11 bases that match TRBD2. There are 15 residues in the CDR3. From germline, CDR1 is SGHDT and CDR2 YYEEEE. Trimming took 2 bases from V and 4 from J; bases not matched to a gene: 5. Here the CDR3 DNA reads TGTGCCAGCAGCTTACTAGCGGGAGTTCGGTACGAGCAGTACTTC. It yields the protein CASSLLAGVRYEQYF.